Included here is one T cell receptor (beta chain) sequence, with context. Its antigen remains unknown. Method: immunoSEQ multiplex PCR; TCRdb's copy keeps in-frame clones and lacks some. The sample shows 120,000 to 150,000 clones, 88% of them seen only once. The sample comes from a study of radiation and T cells in renal cell carcinoma. General study findings and limits: Top tumor clonotypes rose in blood 2 weeks post-radiation, then contracted.

Time point specified: baseline pretreatment blood. This sample's treatment: 15 Gy SBRT to primary tumor, nephrectomy 4 weeks later. This renal cell carcinoma was of the clear cell type. The source is a woman in her seventies with renal cell carcinoma. Material: blood, obtained from a patient whose treatment included radiotherapy and nephrectomy.

The CDR3 nucleotides read TGTGCCAGCTTGGGGCAAGTCTCCTACAATGAGCAGTTCTTC. Protein: CASLGQVSYNEQFF. The V and J genes are TRBV6-1 and TRBJ2-1, with a weak D call TRBD1 (5 bases). CDR1 is MNHNS and CDR2 is SASEGT in the germline V gene. This CDR3 has 14 residues. Trimming took off 8 bases at V and 0 bases at J, with 11 bases between the two ends.